The rows below give T cell receptor beta chains drawn from one sample of a study of shared clonotypes between healthy human individuals. Assay used: immunoSEQ multiplex PCR; TCRdb lists only in-frame clones, some missing. This table has over a million clones, around 78% appearing once. Sequencing was carried out using memory CD4+ T cells from PBMCs. Receptors were obtained from a man younger than 35 in good health. Some clones in this sample may be carry-over from other donors' samples. CDR3s include the opening cysteine and the closing phenylalanine or tryptophan. D genes are given only for firm matches.

-	TRBV15	TRBJ1-5	CATSSRRGAQPQHF
TRBD1	TRBV25-1	TRBJ1-1	CASNRQGAAGTEAFF
TRBD1	TRBV9	TRBJ1-2	CASSVGTGANYGYTF
-	TRBV6-5	TRBJ2-2	CASSYWGRPNTGELFF
TRBD2	TRBV19	TRBJ2-1	CASSITRASGRSESYNEQFF
-	TRBV9	TRBJ2-3	CASSQGDLTDTQYF
TRBD2	TRBV7-6	TRBJ2-3	CASSRMTSGGTDTQYF
TRBD2	TRBV4-2	TRBJ2-7	CASSSPSGGSHEQYF
TRBD2	TRBV5-1	TRBJ2-7	CASSYGTSSYEQYF
-	TRBV20-1	TRBJ2-7	CSARDRGEQYF
TRBD1	TRBV5-1	TRBJ1-1	CASSTGDRPMTTEAFF
TRBD2	TRBV27	TRBJ2-7	CATRGLAGNFSHEQYF
-	TRBV7-3	TRBJ2-3	CASSPGFRITDTQYF
-	TRBV29-1	TRBJ2-7	CSVDVGKSSYEQYF
TRBD2	TRBV28	TRBJ2-7	CASTPGGGSSYEQYF
-	TRBV27	TRBJ1-1	CASSLNAHLGFAFF
-	TRBV7-9	TRBJ2-7	CASSGSVGRQYF